This T cell receptor (beta chain) derives from a study of T cells in tumors after PD-1 blockade. Study-wide context: Mean per blood sample: some 120,000 templates (about 21,000-290,000), some 36,000 unique clonotypes.

The table came from immunoSEQ multiplex PCR; TCRdb's copy has only in-frame clones and leaves some out. The sample gives approximately 48,000 clones, 65% to 85% of which show up once; under 5% is in the top ten. CDR3 length: 14 residues. Germline V gene data show CDR1 as SGHTA and CDR2 as FQGNSA. Trimming cost V 4 bases and J 6 bases; bases outside gene matches: 4. Sequencing used PBMCs, obtained before anti-PD-1 treatment. The receptor comes from a human donor with basal cell carcinoma. J is TRBJ2-7 and V is TRBV7-2; 12 bases are shared with TRBD2. The CDR3 sequence is CASSSLAGGGEQYF. The CDR3 DNA reads TGTGCCAGCAGCTCCCTAGCGGGGGGGGGCGAGCAGTACTTC.